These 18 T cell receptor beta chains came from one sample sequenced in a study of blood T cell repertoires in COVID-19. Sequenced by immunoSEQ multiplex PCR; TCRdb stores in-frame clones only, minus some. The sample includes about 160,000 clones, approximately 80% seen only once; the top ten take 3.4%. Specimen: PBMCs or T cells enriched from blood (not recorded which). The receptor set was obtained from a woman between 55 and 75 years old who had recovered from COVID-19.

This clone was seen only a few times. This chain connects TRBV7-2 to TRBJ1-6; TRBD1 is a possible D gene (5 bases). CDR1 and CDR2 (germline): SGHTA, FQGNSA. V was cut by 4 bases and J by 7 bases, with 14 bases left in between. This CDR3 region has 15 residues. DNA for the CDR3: TGTGCCAGCAGCTCCCAGGCAGGGCAAAATTCACCCCTCCACTTT. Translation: CASSSQAGQNSPLHF.

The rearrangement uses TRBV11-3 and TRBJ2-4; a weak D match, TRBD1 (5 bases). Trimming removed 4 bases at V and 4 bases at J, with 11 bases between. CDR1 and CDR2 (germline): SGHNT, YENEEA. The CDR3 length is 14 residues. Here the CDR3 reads CASSSEQGKNIQYF. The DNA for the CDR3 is TGTGCCAGCAGCTCAGAGCAGGGTAAAAACATTCAGTACTTC.

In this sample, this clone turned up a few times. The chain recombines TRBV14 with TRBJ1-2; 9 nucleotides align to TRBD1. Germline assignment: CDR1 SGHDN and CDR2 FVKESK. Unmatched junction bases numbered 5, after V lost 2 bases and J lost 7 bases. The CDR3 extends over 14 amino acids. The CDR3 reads CASSQTRTGAGYTF. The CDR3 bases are TGTGCCAGCAGCCAAACCAGGACAGGGGCTGGCTACACCTTC.

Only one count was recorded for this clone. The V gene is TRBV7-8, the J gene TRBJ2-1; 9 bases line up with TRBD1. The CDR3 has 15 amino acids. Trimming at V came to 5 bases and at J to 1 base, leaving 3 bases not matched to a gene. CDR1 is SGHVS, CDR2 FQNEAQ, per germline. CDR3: CASSGGTGSYNEQFF. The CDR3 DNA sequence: TGTGCCAGCAGCGGCGGGACAGGGTCCTACAATGAGCAGTTCTTC.

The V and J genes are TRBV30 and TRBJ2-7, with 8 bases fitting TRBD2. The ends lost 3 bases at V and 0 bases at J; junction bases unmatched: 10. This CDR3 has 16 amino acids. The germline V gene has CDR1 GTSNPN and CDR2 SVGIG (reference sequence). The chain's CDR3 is CAWSPKRGKHSYEQYF. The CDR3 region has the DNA TGTGCCTGGAGCCCGAAGCGGGGGAAGCACTCCTACGAGCAGTACTTC.

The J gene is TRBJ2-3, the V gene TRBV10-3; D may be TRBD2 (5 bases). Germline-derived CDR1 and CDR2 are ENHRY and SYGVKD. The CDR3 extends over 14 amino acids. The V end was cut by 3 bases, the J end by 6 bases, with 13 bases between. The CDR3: CAISDRGQGDTQYF. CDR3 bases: TGTGCCATCAGTGATCGAGGGCAAGGCGATACGCAGTATTTT.

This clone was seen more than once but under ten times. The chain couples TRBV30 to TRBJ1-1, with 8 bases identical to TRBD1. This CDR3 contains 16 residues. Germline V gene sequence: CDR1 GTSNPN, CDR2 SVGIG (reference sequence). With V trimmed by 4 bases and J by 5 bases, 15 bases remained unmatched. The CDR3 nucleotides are TGTGCCTGGAATTATGGCCAGGAGACAGGGGAGACTGAAGCTTTCTTT. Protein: CAWNYGQETGETEAFF.

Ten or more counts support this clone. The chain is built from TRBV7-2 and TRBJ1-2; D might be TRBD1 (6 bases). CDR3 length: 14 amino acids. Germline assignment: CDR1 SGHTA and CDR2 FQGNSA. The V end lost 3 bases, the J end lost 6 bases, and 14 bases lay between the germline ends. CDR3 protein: CASSFSSGGHGYTF. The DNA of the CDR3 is TGTGCCAGCAGCTTTTCATCTGGGGGCCATGGCTACACCTTC. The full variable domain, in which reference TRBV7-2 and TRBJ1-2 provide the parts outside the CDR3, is GAGVSQSPSNKVTEKGKDVELRCDPISGHTALYWYRQSLGQGLEFLIYFQGNSAPDKSGLPSDRFSAERTGGSVSTLTIQRTQQEDSAVYLCASSFSSGGHGYTFGSGTRLTVV.

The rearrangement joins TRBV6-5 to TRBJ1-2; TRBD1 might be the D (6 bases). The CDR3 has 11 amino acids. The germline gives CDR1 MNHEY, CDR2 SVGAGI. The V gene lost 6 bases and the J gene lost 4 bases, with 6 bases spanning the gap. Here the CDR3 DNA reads TGTGCCAGCAGGACAGGCTATGGCTACACCTTC. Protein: CASRTGYGYTF.

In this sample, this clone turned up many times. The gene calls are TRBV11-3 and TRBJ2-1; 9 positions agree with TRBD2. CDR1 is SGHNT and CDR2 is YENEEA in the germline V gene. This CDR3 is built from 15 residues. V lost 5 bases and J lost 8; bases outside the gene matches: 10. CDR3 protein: CASSPRLAEGDEQFF. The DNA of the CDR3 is TGTGCCAGCAGCCCCCGACTAGCGGAAGGGGATGAGCAGTTCTTC.

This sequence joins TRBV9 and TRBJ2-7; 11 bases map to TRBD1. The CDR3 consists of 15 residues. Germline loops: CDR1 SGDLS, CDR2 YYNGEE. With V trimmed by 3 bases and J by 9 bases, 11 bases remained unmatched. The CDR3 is CASSGSGTGGNTQYF. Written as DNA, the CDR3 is TGTGCCAGCAGCGGGTCCGGGACAGGGGGAAATACGCAGTACTTC. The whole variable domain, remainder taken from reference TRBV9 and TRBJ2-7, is DSGVTQTPKHLITATGQRVTLRCSPRSGDLSVYWYQQSLDQGLQFLIQYYNGEERAKGNILERFSAQQFPDLHSELNLSSLELGDSALYFCASSGSGTGGNTQYFGPGTRLTVT.

The CDR3 coding sequence is TGTGCCAGCAGCTTTACGAGCGGGGGGGCCAGAGATACGCAGTATTTT. It translates to CASSFTSGGARDTQYF. The chain is built from TRBV7-2 and TRBJ2-3, with 10 bases identical to TRBD2. This CDR3 is built from 16 residues. Germline V lookup: CDR1 SGHTA, CDR2 FQGNSA. V was pared by 3 bases and J by 5 bases, with 8 bases of the junction left unmatched.

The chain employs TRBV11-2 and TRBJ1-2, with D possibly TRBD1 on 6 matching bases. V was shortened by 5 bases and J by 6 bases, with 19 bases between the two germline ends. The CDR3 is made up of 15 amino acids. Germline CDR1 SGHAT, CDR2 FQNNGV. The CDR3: CASSPGTREGNGYTF. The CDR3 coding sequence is TGTGCCAGCAGCCCCGGGACAAGGGAAGGGAATGGCTACACCTTC. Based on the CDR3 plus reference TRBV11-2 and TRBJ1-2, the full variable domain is EAGVAQSPRYKIIEKRQSVAFWCNPISGHATLYWYQQILGQGPKLLIQFQNNGVVDDSQLPKDRFSAERLKGVDSTLKIQPAKLEDSAVYLCASSPGTREGNGYTFGSGTRLTVV.

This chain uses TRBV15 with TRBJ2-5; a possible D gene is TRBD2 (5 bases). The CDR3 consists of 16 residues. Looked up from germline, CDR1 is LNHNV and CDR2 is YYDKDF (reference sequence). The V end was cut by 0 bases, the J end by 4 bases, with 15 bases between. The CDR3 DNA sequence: TGTGCCACCAGCAGAGATGTGGCGGGCGGGCGAGAGACCCAGTACTTC. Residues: CATSRDVAGGRETQYF.

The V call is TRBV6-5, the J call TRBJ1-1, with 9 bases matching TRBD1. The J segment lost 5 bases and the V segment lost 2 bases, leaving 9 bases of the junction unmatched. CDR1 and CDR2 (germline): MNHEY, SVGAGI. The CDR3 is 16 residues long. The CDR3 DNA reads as TGTGCCAGCAGTTACGGACCGGGACAGGGTATTACTGAAGCTTTCTTT. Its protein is CASSYGPGQGITEAFF.

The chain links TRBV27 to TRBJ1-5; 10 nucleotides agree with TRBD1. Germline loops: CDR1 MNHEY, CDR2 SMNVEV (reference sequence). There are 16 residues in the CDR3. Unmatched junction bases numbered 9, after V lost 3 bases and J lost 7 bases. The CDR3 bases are TGTGCCAGCAGTTTTTTAGGGGACAGGGGTAGACAGCCCCAGCATTTT. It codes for CASSFLGDRGRQPQHF.

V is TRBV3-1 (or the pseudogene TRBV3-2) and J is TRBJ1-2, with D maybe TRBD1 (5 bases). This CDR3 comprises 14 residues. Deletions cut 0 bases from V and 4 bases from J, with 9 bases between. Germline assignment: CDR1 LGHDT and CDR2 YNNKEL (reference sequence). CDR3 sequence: CASSQERQSYGYTF. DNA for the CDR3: TGTGCCAGCAGCCAAGAGAGACAGTCCTATGGCTACACCTTC.

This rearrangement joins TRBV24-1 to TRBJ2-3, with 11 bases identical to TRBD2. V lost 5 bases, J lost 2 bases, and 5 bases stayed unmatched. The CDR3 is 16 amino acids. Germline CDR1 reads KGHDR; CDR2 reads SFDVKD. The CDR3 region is CATSGYSGGDTDTQYF. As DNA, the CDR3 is TGTGCCACCAGTGGGTATAGCGGGGGGGACACAGATACGCAGTATTTT.